This is a list of T cell receptor beta chains from one sample in a study of T-cell reconstitution after alpha-beta-depleted transplantation in children. TCRdb analysed the PCR reads with MiXCR anew, one entry per CDR3 protein. The sample holds about 580,000 distinct CDR3 sequences, 20% to 25% seen once. The sequenced sample was PBMCs, mostly from graft donor cells, obtained 360 days after TCRalphabeta/CD19-depleted stem cell transplant. The receptor set was obtained from a boy younger than two who had a stem cell transplant for acute myeloid leukemia, so the T cells may come from the graft donor. The CDR3 runs from the conserved cysteine through the conserved F or W. The D gene is left open where the match is weak. The size entry is marked missing in some rows and otherwise reads once, few, many or a size class.

j_gene: TRBJ2-3
d_gene: -
len: 16
v_gene: TRBV12-3/TRBV12-4
abundance: many
CDR3nt: TGTGCCAGCAGTTTAGCGTCGGAGCTTCGCACAGATACGCAGTATTTT
CDR3aa: CASSLASELRTDTQYF

j_gene: TRBJ1-6
d_gene: -
len: 15
v_gene: TRBV12-3/TRBV12-4
abundance: -
CDR3nt: TGTGCCAGCAGTTCCGCCCAGGGGATCAATTCACCCCTCCACTTT
CDR3aa: CASSSAQGINSPLHF

j_gene: TRBJ1-6
d_gene: -
len: 16
v_gene: TRBV4-1
abundance: many
CDR3nt: TGCGCCAGCAGCCAAGGGCTCAGCTCCTATAATTCACCCCTCCACTTT
CDR3aa: CASSQGLSSYNSPLHF

j_gene: TRBJ2-7
d_gene: -
len: 15
v_gene: TRBV12-3/TRBV12-4
abundance: many
CDR3nt: TGTGCCAGCAGCCCCCGGGATCTGAGCTCCTACGAGCAGTACTTC
CDR3aa: CASSPRDLSSYEQYF

j_gene: TRBJ1-5
d_gene: -
len: 15
v_gene: TRBV3-1
abundance: -
CDR3nt: TGTGCCAGCAGCCAAGCATTGGGAGTTGGTCAGCCCCAGCATTTT
CDR3aa: CASSQALGVGQPQHF

j_gene: TRBJ1-5
d_gene: TRBD1
len: 16
v_gene: TRBV20-1
abundance: -
CDR3nt: TGCAGTGCTAGAGACGGGACAGAGCATAGCAATCAGCCCCAGCATTTT
CDR3aa: CSARDGTEHSNQPQHF

j_gene: TRBJ2-5
d_gene: -
len: 13
v_gene: TRBV6-5
abundance: few
CDR3nt: TGTGCCAGCAGTTACCAGGAGGGAGAGACCCAGTACTTC
CDR3aa: CASSYQEGETQYF

j_gene: TRBJ2-2
d_gene: -
len: 13
v_gene: TRBV5-1
abundance: few
CDR3nt: TGCGCCAGCAGCTTGGCCATCTCCGGGGAGCTGTTTTTT
CDR3aa: CASSLAISGELFF

j_gene: TRBJ1-3
d_gene: TRBD1
len: 17
v_gene: TRBV12-3/TRBV12-4
abundance: -
CDR3nt: TGTGCCAGCAGTTTAAGGGCGGGACAGGGATTTGGAAACACCATATATTTT
CDR3aa: CASSLRAGQGFGNTIYF

j_gene: TRBJ2-7
d_gene: TRBD1
len: 16
v_gene: TRBV29-1
abundance: many
CDR3nt: TGCAGCGTTGAAGATCGAAATAGGGGGCCCGCTTACGAGCAGTACTTC
CDR3aa: CSVEDRNRGPAYEQYF

j_gene: TRBJ2-3
d_gene: -
len: 18
v_gene: TRBV5-1
abundance: -
CDR3nt: TGCGCCAGCAGCTTTTATCTCGAGGGCAGCTCCTACACAGATACGCAGTATTTT
CDR3aa: CASSFYLEGSSYTDTQYF

j_gene: TRBJ2-1
d_gene: -
len: 14
v_gene: TRBV12-5
abundance: many
CDR3nt: TGTGCTAGTGGTTTAGGAACAGCCCCAAATGAGCAGTTCTTC
CDR3aa: CASGLGTAPNEQFF

j_gene: TRBJ1-4
d_gene: -
len: 14
v_gene: TRBV6-1
abundance: few
CDR3nt: TGTGCCAGCAGGGCACGCTCAACTAATGAAAAACTGTTTTTT
CDR3aa: CASRARSTNEKLFF

j_gene: TRBJ2-7
d_gene: TRBD1
len: 16
v_gene: TRBV15
abundance: few
CDR3nt: TGTGCCACCAGCACGAGATCGGGACAGGTGGCCTTCGAGCAGTACTTC
CDR3aa: CATSTRSGQVAFEQYF

j_gene: TRBJ2-3
d_gene: -
len: 15
v_gene: TRBV6-1
abundance: -
CDR3nt: TGTGCCAGCAGGCAGTCACAGGGCTTCACAGATACGCAGTATTTT
CDR3aa: CASRQSQGFTDTQYF

j_gene: TRBJ2-6
d_gene: -
len: 16
v_gene: TRBV7-2
abundance: many
CDR3nt: TGTGCCAGCAGCTTAGGGGGGTTCAAGGGGGCCAACGTCCTGACTTTC
CDR3aa: CASSLGGFKGANVLTF

j_gene: TRBJ2-3
d_gene: -
len: 14
v_gene: TRBV7-2
abundance: few
CDR3nt: TGTGCCAGCAGCTTTAGCGGTTTCACAGATACGCAGTATTTT
CDR3aa: CASSFSGFTDTQYF

j_gene: TRBJ1-6
d_gene: -
len: 15
v_gene: TRBV20-1
abundance: few
CDR3nt: TGCAGTGCCTCCGGCCAAAGCTCCTATAATTCACCCCTCCACTTT
CDR3aa: CSASGQSSYNSPLHF

j_gene: TRBJ2-1
d_gene: -
len: 14
v_gene: TRBV15
abundance: many
CDR3nt: TGTGCCACCAGCCCCTTCAGCTCCTACAATGAGCAGTTCTTC
CDR3aa: CATSPFSSYNEQFF

j_gene: TRBJ1-2
d_gene: TRBD1
len: 14
v_gene: TRBV20-1
abundance: few
CDR3nt: TGCAGTGCTAGAGATCGACAGGGGATTATTGGCTACACCTTC
CDR3aa: CSARDRQGIIGYTF

j_gene: TRBJ2-2
d_gene: TRBD2
len: 15
v_gene: TRBV2
abundance: -
CDR3nt: TGTGCCAGCAGCATGCGAGCGGGGGGTTCCGGGGAGCTGTTTTTT
CDR3aa: CASSMRAGGSGELFF

j_gene: TRBJ2-5
d_gene: -
len: 12
v_gene: TRBV12-3/TRBV12-4
abundance: -
CDR3nt: TGTGCCAGCAGCTCATTCAGCAGGACCCAGTACTTC
CDR3aa: CASSSFSRTQYF

j_gene: TRBJ2-7
d_gene: TRBD2
len: 15
v_gene: TRBV6-4
abundance: few
CDR3nt: TGTGCCAGCAGTGATAAAGTAGCGGGCAGCTGCGAGCAGTACTTC
CDR3aa: CASSDKVAGSCEQYF

j_gene: TRBJ1-6
d_gene: -
len: 16
v_gene: TRBV5-5
abundance: -
CDR3nt: TGTGCCAGCAGCAAACAGGAAAACTCCTATAATTCACCCCTCCACTTT
CDR3aa: CASSKQENSYNSPLHF

j_gene: TRBJ1-1
d_gene: TRBD1
len: 13
v_gene: TRBV9
abundance: -
CDR3nt: TGTGCCAGCAGCGTAGCGGACAGGGGAGGGACTTTCTTT
CDR3aa: CASSVADRGGTFF

j_gene: TRBJ2-1
d_gene: -
len: 16
v_gene: TRBV20-1
abundance: -
CDR3nt: TGCAGTGCTAGAGATTCTTTCCTCTCTGGTGGCAATGAGCAGTTCTTC
CDR3aa: CSARDSFLSGGNEQFF

j_gene: TRBJ1-6
d_gene: -
len: 20
v_gene: TRBV4-3
abundance: -
CDR3nt: TGCGCCAGCAGCCAAGATCTAACCGACAGCTTAAGCTCCTATAATTCACCCCTCCACTTT
CDR3aa: CASSQDLTDSLSSYNSPLHF

j_gene: TRBJ2-5
d_gene: -
len: 14
v_gene: TRBV20-1
abundance: many
CDR3nt: TGCAGTGCTAGGCCCGGGACGCTCAAAGAGACCCAGTACTTC
CDR3aa: CSARPGTLKETQYF

j_gene: TRBJ2-3
d_gene: TRBD2
len: 17
v_gene: TRBV6-1
abundance: many
CDR3nt: TGTGCCAGCAGTGAGCAAACTAGCGGGGGACTCACAGATACGCAGTATTTT
CDR3aa: CASSEQTSGGLTDTQYF

j_gene: TRBJ2-1
d_gene: -
len: 16
v_gene: TRBV4-3
abundance: few
CDR3nt: TGCGCCAGCAGCCTACTAGTTGGGTTGGGGTCAGGAGGGCAGTTCTTC
CDR3aa: CASSLLVGLGSGGQFF

j_gene: TRBJ1-1
d_gene: -
len: 15
v_gene: TRBV12-3/TRBV12-4
abundance: -
CDR3nt: TGTGCCAGCAGTTTGCCCCCAGACAGGAACACTGAAGCTTTCTTT
CDR3aa: CASSLPPDRNTEAFF

j_gene: TRBJ1-5
d_gene: -
len: 13
v_gene: TRBV12-3/TRBV12-4
abundance: -
CDR3nt: TGTGCCAGCAGCTTAGGATCAGATCAGCCCCAGCATTTT
CDR3aa: CASSLGSDQPQHF

j_gene: TRBJ2-1
d_gene: -
len: 10
v_gene: TRBV28
abundance: few
CDR3nt: TGTGCCAGCGGTAACAGGGAGCAGTTCTTC
CDR3aa: CASGNREQFF

j_gene: TRBJ1-1
d_gene: TRBD1
len: 17
v_gene: TRBV20-1
abundance: -
CDR3nt: TGCAGTGCTAGAGGTCCTCACCCTCTGGACAGGGGAACTGAAGCTTTCTTT
CDR3aa: CSARGPHPLDRGTEAFF

j_gene: TRBJ2-3
d_gene: TRBD2
len: 19
v_gene: TRBV5-1
abundance: -
CDR3nt: TGCGCCAGCAGCTTGGTTCGTCGGGGACTAGTGGGGCGGTTTCGTACGCAGTATTTT
CDR3aa: CASSLVRRGLVGRFRTQYF

j_gene: TRBJ2-3
d_gene: TRBD1
len: 17
v_gene: TRBV29-1
abundance: few
CDR3nt: TGCAGCGTTGCGGGTCGGACAGGGGCCCCCGGCACAGATACGCAGTATTTT
CDR3aa: CSVAGRTGAPGTDTQYF

j_gene: TRBJ1-1
d_gene: -
len: 14
v_gene: TRBV4-3
abundance: -
CDR3nt: TGCGCCAGCAGTCACCTCGGGAGGAACACTGAAGCTTTCTTT
CDR3aa: CASSHLGRNTEAFF

j_gene: TRBJ2-1
d_gene: TRBD1
len: 14
v_gene: TRBV12-3/TRBV12-4
abundance: many
CDR3nt: TGTGCCAGCAGGTGGGACAGGGTTAGCGATGAGCAGTTCTTC
CDR3aa: CASRWDRVSDEQFF

j_gene: TRBJ1-1
d_gene: -
len: 10
v_gene: TRBV29-1
abundance: many
CDR3nt: TGCAGCGTTGAAGATCTGCAAGCTTTCTTT
CDR3aa: CSVEDLQAFF

j_gene: TRBJ2-1
d_gene: TRBD2
len: 16
v_gene: TRBV4-3
abundance: -
CDR3nt: TGCGCCAGCAGCCTACAAGGACTAGCGGAGTACAATGAGCAGTTCTTC
CDR3aa: CASSLQGLAEYNEQFF

j_gene: TRBJ2-5
d_gene: TRBD1
len: 16
v_gene: TRBV3-1
abundance: many
CDR3nt: TGTGCCAGCAGCCAAGACCTCGGGACAGCACAAGAGACCCAGTACTTC
CDR3aa: CASSQDLGTAQETQYF

j_gene: TRBJ1-1
d_gene: -
len: 15
v_gene: TRBV28
abundance: -
CDR3nt: TGTGCCAGCAGTTCAGCCGGGACACACGGCACTGAAGCTTTCTTT
CDR3aa: CASSSAGTHGTEAFF

j_gene: TRBJ1-4
d_gene: -
len: 13
v_gene: TRBV20-1
abundance: -
CDR3nt: TGCAGTGCTGTGGGGGCCGCCGGTGAAAAACTGTTTTTT
CDR3aa: CSAVGAAGEKLFF

j_gene: TRBJ1-5
d_gene: TRBD1
len: 15
v_gene: TRBV20-1
abundance: -
CDR3nt: TGCAGTGCTAGCCCCGGGACAGGGGGCCCCAAGCCCCAGCATTTT
CDR3aa: CSASPGTGGPKPQHF

j_gene: TRBJ2-7
d_gene: -
len: 14
v_gene: TRBV20-1
abundance: -
CDR3nt: TGCAGTGCTAGCTCGGGGCTAGTGTCCTACGAGCAGTACTTC
CDR3aa: CSASSGLVSYEQYF

j_gene: TRBJ1-2
d_gene: -
len: 13
v_gene: TRBV5-1
abundance: once
CDR3nt: TGCGCCAGCAGCTTGGAGGTGCCGCATGGCTACACCTTC
CDR3aa: CASSLEVPHGYTF

j_gene: TRBJ2-2
d_gene: -
len: 20
v_gene: TRBV12-3/TRBV12-4
abundance: -
CDR3nt: TGTGCCAGCAGTTTTGAGGTTGGCGGGGGCCACCCCTCGGGCACCGGGGAGCTGTTTTTT
CDR3aa: CASSFEVGGGHPSGTGELFF

j_gene: TRBJ2-5
d_gene: -
len: 15
v_gene: TRBV5-1
abundance: many
CDR3nt: TGCGCCAGCAGCTTGGTAGCCCAGAGCCAAGAGACCCAGTACTTC
CDR3aa: CASSLVAQSQETQYF

j_gene: TRBJ2-3
d_gene: -
len: 12
v_gene: TRBV10-3
abundance: many
CDR3nt: TGTGCCATCAGTGGGAGCACAGATACGCAGTATTTT
CDR3aa: CAISGSTDTQYF

j_gene: TRBJ2-1
d_gene: TRBD2
len: 14
v_gene: TRBV5-1
abundance: -
CDR3nt: TGCGCCAGCAGCTATACCCAGGGAGGGGAGGAGCAGTTCTTC
CDR3aa: CASSYTQGGEEQFF

j_gene: TRBJ1-4
d_gene: -
len: 13
v_gene: TRBV9
abundance: many
CDR3nt: TGTGCCAGCTCCAAGGGGTCGGGCGAAAAACTGTTTTTT
CDR3aa: CASSKGSGEKLFF

j_gene: TRBJ1-1
d_gene: TRBD1
len: 15
v_gene: TRBV7-9
abundance: -
CDR3nt: TGTGCCAGCAGCTCCGCGACAGGGGCCAACACTGAAGCTTTCTTT
CDR3aa: CASSSATGANTEAFF

j_gene: TRBJ1-2
d_gene: TRBD1
len: 14
v_gene: TRBV10-2
abundance: once
CDR3nt: TGCGCCAGCAGTGGACAGGGTTTTCTCTATGGCTACACCTTC
CDR3aa: CASSGQGFLYGYTF